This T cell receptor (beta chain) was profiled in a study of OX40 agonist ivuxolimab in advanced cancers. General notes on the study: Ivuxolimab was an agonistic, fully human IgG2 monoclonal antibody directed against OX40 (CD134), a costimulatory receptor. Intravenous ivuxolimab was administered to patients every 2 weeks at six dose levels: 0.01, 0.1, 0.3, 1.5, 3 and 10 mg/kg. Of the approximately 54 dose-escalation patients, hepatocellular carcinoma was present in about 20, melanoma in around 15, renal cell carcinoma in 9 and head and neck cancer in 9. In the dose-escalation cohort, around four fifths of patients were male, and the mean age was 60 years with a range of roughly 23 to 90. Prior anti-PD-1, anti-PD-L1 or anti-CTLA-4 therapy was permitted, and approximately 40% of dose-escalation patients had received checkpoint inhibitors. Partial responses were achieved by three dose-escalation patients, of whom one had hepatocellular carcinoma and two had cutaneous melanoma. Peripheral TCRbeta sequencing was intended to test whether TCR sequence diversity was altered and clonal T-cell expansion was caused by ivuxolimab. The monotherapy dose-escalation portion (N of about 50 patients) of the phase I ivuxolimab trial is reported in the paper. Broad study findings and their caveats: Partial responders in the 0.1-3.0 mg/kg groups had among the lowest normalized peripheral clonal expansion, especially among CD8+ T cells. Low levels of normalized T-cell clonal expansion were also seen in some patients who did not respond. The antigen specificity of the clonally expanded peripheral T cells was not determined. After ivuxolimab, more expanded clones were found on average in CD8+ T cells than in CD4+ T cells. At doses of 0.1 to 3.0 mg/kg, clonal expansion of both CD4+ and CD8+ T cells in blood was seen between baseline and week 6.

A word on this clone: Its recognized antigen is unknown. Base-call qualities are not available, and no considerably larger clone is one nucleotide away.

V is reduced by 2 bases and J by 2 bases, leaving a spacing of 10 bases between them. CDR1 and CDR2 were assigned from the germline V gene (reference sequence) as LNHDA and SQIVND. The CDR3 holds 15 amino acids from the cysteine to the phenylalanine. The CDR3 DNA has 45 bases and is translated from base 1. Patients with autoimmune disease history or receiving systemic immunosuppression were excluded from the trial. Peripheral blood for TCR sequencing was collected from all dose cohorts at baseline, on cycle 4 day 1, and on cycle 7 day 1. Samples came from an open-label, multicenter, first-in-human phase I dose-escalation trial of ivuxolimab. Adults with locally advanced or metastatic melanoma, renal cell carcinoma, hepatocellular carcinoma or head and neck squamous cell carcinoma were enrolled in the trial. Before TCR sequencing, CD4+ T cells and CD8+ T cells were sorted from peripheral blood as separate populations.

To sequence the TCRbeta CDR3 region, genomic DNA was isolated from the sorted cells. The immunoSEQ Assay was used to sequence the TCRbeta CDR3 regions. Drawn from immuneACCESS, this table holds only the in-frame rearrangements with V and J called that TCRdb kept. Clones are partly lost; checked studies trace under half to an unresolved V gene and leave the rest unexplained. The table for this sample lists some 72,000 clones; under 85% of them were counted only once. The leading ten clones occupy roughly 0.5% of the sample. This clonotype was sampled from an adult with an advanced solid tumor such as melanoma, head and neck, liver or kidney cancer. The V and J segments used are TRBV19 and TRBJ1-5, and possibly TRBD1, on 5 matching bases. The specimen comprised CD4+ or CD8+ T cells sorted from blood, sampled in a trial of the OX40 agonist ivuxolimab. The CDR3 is CASSIQAGGNQPQHF. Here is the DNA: TGTGCCAGTAGTATACAGGCGGGGGGCAATCAGCCCCAGCATTTT.